These T cell receptor beta chains were read from a single sample in a study of blood T cells in healthy people across ages. TCRdb re-called the 5' RACE reads with MiXCR, one entry per CDR3 protein. Among around 1,500,000 distinct CDR3 sequences listed, 42% were seen once. Sequencing input: blood. The origin of the receptors is a woman under 30 in good health. CDR3s include the opening cysteine and the closing phenylalanine or tryptophan. A D gene is named only where the DNA matches it firmly. A row's size may be missing; if present it is once, few, many or a size class.

v_gene	d_gene	abundance	j_gene	CDR3nt	CDR3aa
TRBV5-1	NA	few	TRBJ2-1	TGCGCCAGCAGCTTTGGGGAGGGGGCCTACAATGAGCAGTTCTTC	CASSFGEGAYNEQFF
TRBV9	TRBD1	few	TRBJ1-2	TGTGCCAGCAGCCGGGACAGGGTTAATGGCTACACCTTC	CASSRDRVNGYTF
TRBV16	NA	many	TRBJ2-4	TGTGCCAGCAGCCAAGACAGGACTTACAAAAACATTCAGTACTTC	CASSQDRTYKNIQYF
TRBV20-1	TRBD2	NA	TRBJ2-1	TGCAGTGCTGTTCTAGCGGGGGGGTACAATGAGCAGTTCTTC	CSAVLAGGYNEQFF
TRBV18	NA	NA	TRBJ1-1	TGTGCCAGCTCACCAGGGAAAAACACTGAAGCTTTCTTT	CASSPGKNTEAFF
TRBV20-1	NA	few	TRBJ1-5	TGCAGTGCTAGAGATCATCGCCAGGGAGCGAATCAGCCCCAGCATTTT	CSARDHRQGANQPQHF
TRBV15	NA	NA	TRBJ2-5	TGTGCCACCAGCGGATCTTACCAGGGGGAGGGACAGACCCAGTACTTC	CATSGSYQGEGQTQYF
TRBV11-3	TRBD1	NA	TRBJ2-3	TGTGCCAGCAGCTTAGGACAGGGGGCATGGGATACGCAGTATTTT	CASSLGQGAWDTQYF
TRBV27	TRBD2	NA	TRBJ2-4	TGTGCCACAACTAGCGGGGGGCAATTAAACATTCAGTACTTC	CATTSGGQLNIQYF
TRBV12-5	TRBD2	few	TRBJ2-1	TGTGCTAGTGTCCGGACTAGCGGGGCCCCCAATGAGCAGTTCTTC	CASVRTSGAPNEQFF
TRBV6-1	NA	NA	TRBJ2-7	TGTGCCAGCACTGGGGAAAATCGGGGAGCCCAGTACTTC	CASTGENRGAQYF
TRBV29-1	TRBD1	once	TRBJ2-4	TGCAGCGTCCAACTTACAGGGGGCAAGGACGAGCGGTACTTC	CSVQLTGGKDERYF
TRBV20-1	NA	NA	TRBJ2-7	TGCAGTGCTAGAGTTAGGGGGAGCTCCTACGAGCAGTACTTC	CSARVRGSSYEQYF
TRBV11-2	NA	NA	TRBJ1-2	TGTGCCAGCAGCTTAGAGCAGGGAGGAAGGAGTGATAACTATGGCTACACCTTC	CASSLEQGGRSDNYGYTF
TRBV10-3	NA	few	TRBJ1-6	TGTGCCATCAGTGAGTTAGGGCCTCGGAATTCACCCCTCCACTTT	CAISELGPRNSPLHF
TRBV5-4	NA	few	TRBJ2-3	TGTGCCAGCAGCTTGGGATGGAGGGCCAGCACAGATACGCAGTATTTT	CASSLGWRASTDTQYF
TRBV20-1	NA	NA	TRBJ2-7	TGCAGTGCTAGAGGGAGTAGCAATGAGCAGTACTTC	CSARGSSNEQYF
TRBV4-1	NA	NA	TRBJ2-2	TGCGCCAGCAGCCAAGCCCACAGTTGGCTTACAACCGGGGAGCTGTTTTTT	CASSQAHSWLTTGELFF
TRBV10-3	TRBD1	NA	TRBJ2-5	TGTGCCATCAGTGACACAGGGGGAGAGCAGTACTTC	CAISDTGGEQYF
TRBV7-9	NA	NA	TRBJ1-2	TGTGCCCCCGGGGGGGCAGCCCTAGGAGTCTCAAGCTACACCTTC	CAPGGAALGVSSYTF
TRBV18	TRBD2	NA	TRBJ2-3	TGTGCCAGCTCACCACCGTTGACCTTTGGACTAGCTGGGACAGATACGCAGTATTTT	CASSPPLTFGLAGTDTQYF
TRBV11-2	NA	NA	TRBJ2-5	TGTGCCAGCAGCCCCCCGGACAGACTCCAAGAGACCCAGTACTTC	CASSPPDRLQETQYF
TRBV4-1	NA	once	TRBJ2-4	TGCGCCAGCAGCCCTCCCAGGCGAACGGAGCAGTACTTC	CASSPPRRTEQYF
TRBV27	NA	NA	TRBJ2-5	TGTGCCAGCAGTTTATCCGTGAGGCAAGAGACCCAGTACTTC	CASSLSVRQETQYF
TRBV12-5	TRBD2	NA	TRBJ2-3	TGTGCTAGTGGCTCCTCGGGGGGGAGCACAGATACGCAGTATTTT	CASGSSGGSTDTQYF
TRBV6-5	TRBD2	NA	TRBJ2-7	TGTGCCAGCAGTTACAGTCTAGCGGGGGCCCCCTACGAGCAGTACTTC	CASSYSLAGAPYEQYF
TRBV5-5	TRBD1	once	TRBJ2-1	TGTGCCAGCAGCTTGGGGTCGGGACAGGAATACAGTGAGCAGTTCTTC	CASSLGSGQEYSEQFF
TRBV6-2/TRBV6-3	TRBD1	NA	TRBJ1-2	TGTGCCAGCAGAACCCGCAAAACTGACAGGGGTAACTATGGCTACACCTTC	CASRTRKTDRGNYGYTF
TRBV29-1	TRBD2	once	TRBJ2-3	TGCAGCGCCACATTTGGGGCTAGCGGGGAGAGAAGCACAGATACGCAGTATTTT	CSATFGASGERSTDTQYF
TRBV4-1	NA	few	TRBJ1-1	TGCGCCAGCGCCGGGGGCAGCACAGAGACTGAAGCTTTCTTT	CASAGGSTETEAFF
TRBV4-1	NA	NA	TRBJ1-1	TGCGCCAGCAGCCACTATTCACCTGGGGACACTGAAGCTTTCTTT	CASSHYSPGDTEAFF
TRBV29-1	NA	NA	TRBJ2-1	TGCAGCGTTGAACCCGAATTGAAGAGGCAGTTCTTC	CSVEPELKRQFF
TRBV18	NA	NA	TRBJ1-2	TGTGCCAGCTCACAGGGGGAAAACTATGGCTACACCTTC	CASSQGENYGYTF
TRBV27	NA	NA	TRBJ1-2	TGTGCCAGCAGTTTAACCGTTGACAGCCCCTATGGCTACACCTTC	CASSLTVDSPYGYTF
TRBV6-5	NA	NA	TRBJ2-3	TGTGCCAGCAGTTACTCGGGGGGGCCCGGGACAGCTACTACAGATACGCAGTATTTT	CASSYSGGPGTATTDTQYF
TRBV5-1	TRBD1	NA	TRBJ2-1	TGCGCCAGCAGCCCCTTCCCCGAATCTAGGGGGCGTCTCGAGAATGAGCAGTTCTTC	CASSPFPESRGRLENEQFF
TRBV9	TRBD2	once	TRBJ2-7	TGTGCCAGTAGCGCACAACTAGCGGGAGGGACCTGCGAGCAGTACTTC	CASSAQLAGGTCEQYF
TRBV20-1	NA	NA	TRBJ2-6	TGCAGTGCTAGAGATTCAGGTTTACTCTCTGGGGCCAACGTCCTGACTTTC	CSARDSGLLSGANVLTF
TRBV7-9	NA	few	TRBJ1-1	TGTGCCAGCAGCTTAGTCCCAGGGGAGGGGAACACTGAAGCTTTCTTT	CASSLVPGEGNTEAFF
TRBV7-2	TRBD2	NA	TRBJ2-5	TGTGCCAGCAGCTTTCGAGCGGGACAAGAGACCCAGTACTTC	CASSFRAGQETQYF
TRBV11-2	NA	NA	TRBJ2-1	TGTGCCAGCAGCTTAGCTGGGGCTAGCAATGAGCAGTTCTTC	CASSLAGASNEQFF
TRBV3-1	TRBD2	once	TRBJ2-7	TGTGTCAGCAGCGAAGGACTAGCGGGAGGCTACGAGCAGTACTTC	CVSSEGLAGGYEQYF
TRBV15	NA	few	TRBJ1-1	TGTGCCACCAGCACTCCGACCGTGGGGAACACTGAAGCTTTCTTT	CATSTPTVGNTEAFF
TRBV18	TRBD2	NA	TRBJ2-5	TGTGCCAGCTCACCAGCTAGCGGGGGGATTCAAGAGACCCAGTACTTC	CASSPASGGIQETQYF
TRBV6-1	NA	NA	TRBJ2-3	TGTGCCAGCAGTGAAGCGGGCGGGTCTAGCACAGATACGCAGTATTTT	CASSEAGGSSTDTQYF
TRBV20-1	NA	few	TRBJ1-2	TGCAGTGCCCCTGATTATGGCTACACCTTC	CSAPDYGYTF
TRBV7-9	NA	few	TRBJ2-4	TGTGCCAGCAGCCCGAGGCCGGACGGGATAAACATTCAGTACTTC	CASSPRPDGINIQYF
TRBV4-1	NA	NA	TRBJ1-5	TGCGCCAGCAGCCAAGGAGCATCAGGGCCCCAGCATTTT	CASSQGASGPQHF
TRBV5-1	TRBD2	NA	TRBJ2-3	TGCGCCAGCAGCGCCCCTAGCGGGGGAGGAGATACGCAGTATTTT	CASSAPSGGGDTQYF
TRBV7-2	NA	NA	TRBJ2-7	TGTGCCAGCAGCTTAGCGAGCGGGTGGGTTGGGGAGCAGTACTTC	CASSLASGWVGEQYF
TRBV11-2	NA	few	TRBJ2-1	TGTGCCAGCAACTTACCGACAGGCCCCAATGAGCAGTTCTTC	CASNLPTGPNEQFF
TRBV30	NA	NA	TRBJ2-1	TGTGCCTGGAGTGATCCAAGAGTTCAGAACAATGAGCAGTTCTTC	CAWSDPRVQNNEQFF
TRBV3-1	NA	few	TRBJ2-1	TGTGCCAGCAGCCCCCGGGAAGGTTACAATGAGCAGTTCTTC	CASSPREGYNEQFF